The present TCR beta chain was sequenced within a study of cytomegalovirus exposure and HLA in healthy donors. Details on this clone: This sample includes further DNA sequences coding for the same CDR3.

V trimming: 4 bases; J trimming: 5 bases; junction bases outside the gene matches: 14. Germline lookup yields CDR1 SEHNR and CDR2 FQNEAQ (reference sequence). CDR3 length: 18 amino acids. The primer mix had 60 Vbeta and 13 Jbeta primers. The table came from immunoSEQ multiplex PCR; TCRdb's copy has only in-frame clones and leaves some out. Of around 160,000 clones listed, over 65% are singletons. The source material was PBMCs. V usage is TRBV7-9 and J usage is TRBJ1-4, with 9 bases that match TRBD1. This receptor was taken from a man between 35 and 55 years old in good health and CMV-seropositive. The CDR3, as DNA: TGTGCCAGCAGCTCACCGGGACAGGGATTCGTGAGGAATGAAAAACTGTTTTTT. This translates into CASSSPGQGFVRNEKLFF.